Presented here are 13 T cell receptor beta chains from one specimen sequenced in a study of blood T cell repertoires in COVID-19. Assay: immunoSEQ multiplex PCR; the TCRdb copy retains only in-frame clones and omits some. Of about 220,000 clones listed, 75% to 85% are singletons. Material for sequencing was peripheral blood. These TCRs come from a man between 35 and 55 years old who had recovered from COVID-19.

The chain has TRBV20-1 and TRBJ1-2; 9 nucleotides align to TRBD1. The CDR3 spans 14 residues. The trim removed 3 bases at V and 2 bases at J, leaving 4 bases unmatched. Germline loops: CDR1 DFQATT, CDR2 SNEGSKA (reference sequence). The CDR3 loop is CSASTGTGNYGYTF. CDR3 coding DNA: TGCAGTGCTAGTACCGGGACAGGGAACTATGGCTACACCTTC.

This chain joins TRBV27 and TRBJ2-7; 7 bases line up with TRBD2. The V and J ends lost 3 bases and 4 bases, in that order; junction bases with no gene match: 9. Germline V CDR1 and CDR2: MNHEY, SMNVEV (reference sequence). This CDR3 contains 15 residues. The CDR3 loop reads CASSFLAVGGYEQYF. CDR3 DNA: TGTGCCAGCAGTTTCCTCGCGGTGGGGGGGTACGAGCAGTACTTC.

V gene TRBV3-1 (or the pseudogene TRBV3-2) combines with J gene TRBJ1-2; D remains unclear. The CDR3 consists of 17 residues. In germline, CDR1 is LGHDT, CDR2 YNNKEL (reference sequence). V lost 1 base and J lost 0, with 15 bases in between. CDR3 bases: TGTGCCAGCAGCCAAGGCAAACTGAGGAAGCCTAACTATGGCTACACCTTC. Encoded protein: CASSQGKLRKPNYGYTF.

Here the CDR3 DNA reads TGTGCCAGCAGTTACGGGGCGGCTTCCTACGAGCAGTACTTC. It encodes CASSYGAASYEQYF. The chain joins TRBV6-6 to TRBJ2-7, with a tentative D call TRBD1 (5 bases). V was clipped by 2 bases and J by 1 base, with 9 bases between them. There are 14 residues in the CDR3. The germline gives CDR1 MNHNY, CDR2 SVGAGI (reference sequence).

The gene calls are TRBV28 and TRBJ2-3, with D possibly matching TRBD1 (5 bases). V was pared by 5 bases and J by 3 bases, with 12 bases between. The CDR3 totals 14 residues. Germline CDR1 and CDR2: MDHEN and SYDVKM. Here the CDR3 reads CASSRQGRTDTQYF. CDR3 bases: TGTGCCAGCAGTCGTCAGGGTAGGACAGATACGCAGTATTTT.

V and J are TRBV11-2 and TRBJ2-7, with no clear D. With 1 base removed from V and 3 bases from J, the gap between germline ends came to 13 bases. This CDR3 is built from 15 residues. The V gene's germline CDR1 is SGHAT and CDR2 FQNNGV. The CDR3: CASSLGGTSVYEQYF. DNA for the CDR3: TGTGCCAGCAGCTTAGGCGGTACGTCAGTCTACGAGCAGTACTTC.

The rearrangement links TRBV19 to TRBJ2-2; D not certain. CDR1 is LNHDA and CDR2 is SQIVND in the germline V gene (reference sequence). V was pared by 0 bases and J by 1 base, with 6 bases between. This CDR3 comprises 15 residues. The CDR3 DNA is TGTGCCAGTAGTATAGAACCAGGGAACACCGGGGAGCTGTTTTTT. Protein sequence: CASSIEPGNTGELFF.

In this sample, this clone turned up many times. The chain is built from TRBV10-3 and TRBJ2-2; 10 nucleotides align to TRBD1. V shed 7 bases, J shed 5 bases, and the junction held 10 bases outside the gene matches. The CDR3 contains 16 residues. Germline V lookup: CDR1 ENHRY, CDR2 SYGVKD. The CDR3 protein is CAITDSGQGETGELFF. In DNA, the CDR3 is TGTGCCATCACCGACTCTGGACAGGGGGAAACCGGGGAGCTGTTTTTT.

The CDR3 nucleotides are TGTGCCAGCAGCCAACAACAGGGGAGGACAGATACGCAGTATTTT. Its translation: CASSQQQGRTDTQYF. The chain is built from TRBV14 and TRBJ2-3; the D gene is possibly TRBD1 (7 bases). CDR1 and CDR2 from the germline V gene are SGHDN and FVKESK. V lost 2 bases, J lost 3 bases, and 12 bases lay in between. This CDR3 is 15 amino acids long.

CDR3 bases: TGTGCCAGCAGCCCACCCCAAAGGGACAGGGGATACAATGAGCAGTTCTTC. Its protein is CASSPPQRDRGYNEQFF. V is TRBV14 and J is TRBJ2-1; 10 nucleotides line up with TRBD1. Looked up from germline, CDR1 is SGHDN and CDR2 is FVKESK. With 4 bases clipped from V and 4 bases from J, the junction kept 10 bases outside the gene matches. CDR3 length: 17 amino acids.

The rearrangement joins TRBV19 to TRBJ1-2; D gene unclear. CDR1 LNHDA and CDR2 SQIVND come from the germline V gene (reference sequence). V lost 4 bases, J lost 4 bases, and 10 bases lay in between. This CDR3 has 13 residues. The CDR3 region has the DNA TGTGCCAGTAGTAACCCATCGGGCTATGGCTACACCTTC. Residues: CASSNPSGYGYTF.

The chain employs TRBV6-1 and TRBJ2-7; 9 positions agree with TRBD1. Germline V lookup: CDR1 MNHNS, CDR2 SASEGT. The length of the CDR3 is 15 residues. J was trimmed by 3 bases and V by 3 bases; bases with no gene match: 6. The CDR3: CASSDPDRGIYEQYF. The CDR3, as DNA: TGTGCCAGCAGTGATCCCGACAGGGGGATCTACGAGCAGTACTTC.

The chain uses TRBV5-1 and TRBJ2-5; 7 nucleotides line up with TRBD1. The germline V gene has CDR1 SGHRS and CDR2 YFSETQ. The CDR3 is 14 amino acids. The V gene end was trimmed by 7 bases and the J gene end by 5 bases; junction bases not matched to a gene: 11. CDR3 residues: CASAPGQFGETQYF. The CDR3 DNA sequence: TGCGCCAGCGCGCCGGGACAGTTTGGGGAGACCCAGTACTTC.